This T cell receptor beta chain comes out of a study of early T cells in non-severe SARS-CoV-2 infection. Study details: Chains from this unsorted whole-blood bulk RNA could not be paired.

The CDR3 covers 14 residues. J was trimmed by 4 bases and V by 8 bases; bases with no gene match: 9. Germline lookup yields CDR1 LNHDA and CDR2 SQIVND (reference sequence). The study, taken as a whole, reports: VDJdb matching skewed toward anti-spike CD8 responses, missing private and CD4 specificities.

Individual cDNA molecules were tagged with unique molecular identifiers, the study reported. TCRdb reanalysed the 5' RACE reads using MiXCR and keeps one entry per CDR3 protein. The table records roughly 61,000 distinct CDR3 sequences, about 10% of them present only once. This clonotype was picked up a small number of times. Its antigen is unknown. This clonotype was sampled from an adult who was a healthcare worker with PCR-confirmed SARS-CoV-2 infection or an uninfected control (not recorded which). V and J are TRBV19 and TRBJ2-7, with TRBD2 matching over 9 bases. The sample was whole blood. CDR3 coding DNA: TGTGCCAGTGGTAACAGCGGGAGGAGGTACGAGCAGTACTTC. This codes for CASGNSGRRYEQYF.